The rows below give T cell receptor beta chains drawn from one sample of a study of PD-1 blockade in classical Hodgkin lymphoma. Data came from immunoSEQ multiplex PCR; TCRdb stores just in-frame clones and leaves some out. The sample holds 50,000 or so clones, around 74% seen once. The sequences come from peripheral blood mononuclear cells (PBMCs), collected before the fourth cycle of nivolumab. These receptor sequences come from a human donor with classical Hodgkin lymphoma. Each CDR3 is given with its conserved first and last residue. The D gene is left open where the match is weak. Only part of the rows carry a size: once, few, many, or a class if the clone is expanded.

d_gene	abundance	v_gene	j_gene	CDR3aa	CDR3nt
.	few	TRBV5-1	TRBJ2-1	CASSLQGGGLNEQFF	TGCGCCAGCAGCTTGCAGGGAGGGGGCCTCAATGAGCAGTTCTTC
.	few	TRBV4-1	TRBJ1-5	CASSQDGNQPQHF	TGCGCCAGCAGCCAAGATGGAAATCAGCCCCAGCATTTT
.	.	TRBV6-6	TRBJ1-3	CASSYSNWSSGNTIYF	TGTGCCAGCAGTTACTCGAATTGGAGCTCTGGAAACACCATATATTTT
TRBD2	few	TRBV7-8	TRBJ2-7	CASSIREGRAHEQYF	TGTGCCAGCAGCATCCGGGAGGGACGAGCTCACGAGCAGTACTTC
.	.	TRBV28	TRBJ2-5	CASYSEETQYF	TGTGCCAGCTATTCAGAAGAGACCCAGTACTTC
TRBD1	.	TRBV9	TRBJ2-7	CASSRDRGSYEQYF	TGTGCCAGCAGCCGAGACAGGGGCTCCTACGAGCAGTACTTC
.	.	TRBV6-5	TRBJ2-1	CASSYSVGNEQFF	TGTGCCAGCAGTTACAGCGTAGGGAATGAGCAGTTCTTC
.	.	TRBV27	TRBJ2-7	CASCDRQSSYEQYF	TGTGCCAGCTGTGATCGACAGTCCTCCTACGAGCAGTACTTC
.	.	TRBV21-1	TRBJ2-7	CASSKARGQALYEQYF	TGTGCCAGCAGCAAAGCCAGGGGACAAGCTCTCTACGAGCAGTACTTC
TRBD2	.	TRBV7-2	TRBJ2-7	CASSFRAGGSYEQYF	TGTGCCAGCAGCTTTAGGGCGGGAGGGTCCTACGAGCAGTACTTC
TRBD2	.	TRBV28	TRBJ2-7	CASSRSAGGSGSDEQYF	TGTGCCAGCAGTCGATCAGCGGGAGGGTCCGGGTCTGACGAGCAGTACTTC
.	.	TRBV27	TRBJ1-1	CASSLSEGHSNTEAFF	TGTGCCAGCAGTTTATCGGAGGGACACAGTAACACTGAAGCTTTCTTT
.	once	TRBV28	TRBJ2-4	CASRPQEVTNIQYF	TGTGCCAGCAGGCCACAGGAGGTTACGAACATTCAGTACTTC
TRBD1	.	TRBV9	TRBJ1-3	CASSPRQGRNTIYF	TGTGCCAGCAGCCCTCGACAGGGTCGAAACACCATATATTTT
.	.	TRBV10-3	TRBJ2-7	CAISRRGRAPDLYEQYF	TGTGCCATCAGCCGCCGTGGGAGAGCGCCCGACCTCTACGAGCAGTACTTC
.	once	TRBV11-3	TRBJ2-2	CASSTSLTGELFF	TGTGCCAGCAGCACTAGCCTCACCGGGGAGCTGTTTTTT
.	.	TRBV9	TRBJ2-5	CASSLTLFRRNQETQYF	TGTGCCAGCAGCCTGACACTTTTTCGTAGGAATCAAGAGACCCAGTACTTC
.	.	TRBV5-1	TRBJ2-3	CASSLQPLYGTDTQYF	TGCGCCAGCAGCTTGCAGCCTCTCTATGGCACAGATACGCAGTATTTT
TRBD2	few	TRBV10-1	TRBJ2-7	CASSESGLAGAVEQYF	TGCGCCAGCAGTGAGTCTGGGCTAGCGGGGGCCGTCGAGCAGTACTTC
TRBD2	.	TRBV27	TRBJ2-7	CASRGLAGGRYEQYF	TGTGCCAGCAGGGGACTAGCGGGAGGAAGGTACGAGCAGTACTTC
TRBD2	.	TRBV4-1	TRBJ2-1	CASSQDLSSGRAVGNEQFF	TGCGCCAGCAGCCAAGATTTGAGTAGCGGGAGGGCCGTAGGCAATGAGCAGTTCTTC
.	medium-sized	TRBV6-6	TRBJ1-5	CASSYSSDQPQHF	TGTGCCAGCAGTTACAGTTCCGATCAGCCCCAGCATTTT
.	.	TRBV5-8	TRBJ2-7	CASSNRWTSYEQYF	TGTGCCAGCAGTAACAGGTGGACATCCTACGAGCAGTACTTC
.	few	TRBV30	TRBJ2-1	CAWSRPNEQFF	TGTGCCTGGAGTAGGCCCAATGAGCAGTTCTTC
.	.	TRBV6-1	TRBJ2-6	CASSEVGAKGSGANVLTF	TGTGCCAGCAGTGAAGTGGGGGCCAAAGGCTCTGGGGCCAACGTCCTGACTTTC
TRBD1	few	TRBV4-3	TRBJ2-1	CASSQDRDVRSYNEQFF	TGCGCCAGCAGCCAGGACAGGGATGTTCGCTCCTACAATGAGCAGTTCTTC
TRBD1	.	TRBV7-9	TRBJ1-5	CASSQGTGEQPQHF	TGTGCCAGCAGCCAGGGGACAGGGGAACAGCCCCAGCATTTT
TRBD1	few	TRBV4-1	TRBJ2-7	CASSLGQGGYEQYF	TGCGCCAGCAGCTTGGGACAGGGAGGATACGAGCAGTACTTC
.	.	TRBV11-2	TRBJ2-2	CASSFGQLAGELFF	TGTGCCAGCAGCTTTGGACAGCTCGCCGGGGAGCTGTTTTTT
.	.	TRBV10-3	TRBJ2-1	CAISDLGKEFF	TGTGCCATCAGTGATCTTGGGAAGGAGTTCTTC
.	.	TRBV9	TRBJ2-7	CASSGAAKSYEQYF	TGTGCCAGCAGCGGAGCAGCAAAGTCCTACGAGCAGTACTTC
.	.	TRBV6-6	TRBJ2-7	CASSDYEQYF	TGTGCCAGCAGTGACTACGAGCAGTACTTC
.	.	TRBV7-2	TRBJ1-5	CASSPLYRGPNQPQHF	TGTGCCAGCAGCCCACTCTATCGGGGGCCCAATCAGCCCCAGCATTTT
.	.	TRBV10-3	TRBJ1-3	CAISEFATPGNTIYF	TGTGCCATCAGTGAGTTCGCTACCCCTGGAAACACCATATATTTT
TRBD2	few	TRBV13	TRBJ2-2	CASSPRLAGAGGSTGELFF	TGTGCCAGCAGCCCCCGACTAGCGGGAGCCGGGGGGTCCACCGGGGAGCTGTTTTTT
TRBD2	once	TRBV7-9	TRBJ2-1	CASSNRLAGTNEQFF	TGTGCCAGCAGCAACCGACTAGCGGGTACCAATGAGCAGTTCTTC
TRBD2	.	TRBV7-2	TRBJ2-5	CASSLKAGVETQYF	TGTGCCAGCAGCTTAAAGGCGGGAGTTGAGACCCAGTACTTC
.	many	TRBV6-5	TRBJ1-2	CASRNAGNYGYTF	TGTGCCAGCAGAAACGCAGGGAACTATGGCTACACCTTC
TRBD2	.	TRBV5-6	TRBJ2-7	CASSFGTSYEQYF	TGTGCCAGCAGCTTTGGGACTAGTTACGAGCAGTACTTC
TRBD2	.	TRBV6-1	TRBJ2-3	CASSEWGLGSGPDTQYF	TGTGCCAGCAGTGAATGGGGACTAGGTTCAGGGCCAGATACGCAGTATTTT
.	.	TRBV11-1	TRBJ1-2	CASSSDPGLGGYTF	TGTGCCAGCAGCTCCGACCCTGGGCTTGGTGGCTACACCTTC
TRBD2	few	TRBV19	TRBJ2-7	CASSIKGLAESYEQYF	TGTGCCAGTAGTATTAAGGGACTAGCGGAATCCTACGAGCAGTACTTC
TRBD1	.	TRBV28	TRBJ1-5	CASSPAQGGNQPQHF	TGTGCCAGCAGCCCTGCTCAGGGGGGCAATCAGCCCCAGCATTTT
.	.	TRBV20-1	TRBJ2-7	CSASLSYEQYF	TGCAGTGCTAGTCTCTCCTACGAGCAGTACTTC
.	.	TRBV5-1	TRBJ2-1	CASSLTGFGEQFF	TGCGCCAGCAGCTTAACTGGCTTCGGTGAGCAGTTCTTC
TRBD1	.	TRBV14	TRBJ2-4	CASGTGHIQYF	TGTGCCAGCGGGACAGGGCACATTCAGTACTTC
TRBD1	.	TRBV11-3	TRBJ2-2	CASSGTGGRWWELFF	TGTGCCAGCAGCGGTACAGGGGGCCGGTGGTGGGAGCTGTTTTTT
.	.	TRBV28	TRBJ2-4	CASSLGGVEAKNIQYF	TGTGCCAGCAGTTTAGGAGGGGTCGAAGCCAAAAACATTCAGTACTTC
.	.	TRBV28	TRBJ1-3	CASSRGGVYSGNTIYF	TGTGCCAGCAGTCGCGGGGGGGTCTACTCTGGAAACACCATATATTTT
.	.	TRBV15	TRBJ2-2	CATSRDKRAGELFF	TGTGCCACCAGCAGAGATAAAAGGGCCGGGGAGCTGTTTTTT
TRBD1	.	TRBV19	TRBJ2-2	CASSPTSTGLAGELFF	TGTGCCAGTAGTCCGACCTCGACAGGGCTAGCCGGGGAGCTGTTTTTT
.	.	TRBV2	TRBJ1-5	CASSEERQPQHF	TGTGCCAGCAGTGAAGAACGACAGCCCCAGCATTTT
.	.	TRBV10-3	TRBJ2-7	CAISARYEQYF	TGTGCCATCAGCGCCCGTTACGAGCAGTACTTC
.	many	TRBV9	TRBJ1-3	CASSVGTAGNTIYF	TGTGCCAGCAGCGTAGGGACAGCCGGAAACACCATATATTTT
TRBD1	.	TRBV7-3	TRBJ1-3	CASSSYRGTFGNTIYF	TGTGCCAGCAGCAGCTACAGGGGCACCTTTGGAAACACCATATATTTT